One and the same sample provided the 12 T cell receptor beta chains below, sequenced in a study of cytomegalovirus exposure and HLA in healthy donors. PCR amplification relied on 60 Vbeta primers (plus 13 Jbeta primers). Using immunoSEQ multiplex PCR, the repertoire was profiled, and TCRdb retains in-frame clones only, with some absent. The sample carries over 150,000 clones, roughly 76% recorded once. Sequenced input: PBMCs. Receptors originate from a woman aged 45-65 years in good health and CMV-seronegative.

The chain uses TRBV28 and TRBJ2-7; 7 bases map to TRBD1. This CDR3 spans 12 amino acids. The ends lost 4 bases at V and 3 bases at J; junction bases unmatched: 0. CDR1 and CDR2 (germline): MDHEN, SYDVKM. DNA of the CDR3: TGTGCCAGCAGTTACAGGGGCTACGAGCAGTACTTC. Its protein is CASSYRGYEQYF.

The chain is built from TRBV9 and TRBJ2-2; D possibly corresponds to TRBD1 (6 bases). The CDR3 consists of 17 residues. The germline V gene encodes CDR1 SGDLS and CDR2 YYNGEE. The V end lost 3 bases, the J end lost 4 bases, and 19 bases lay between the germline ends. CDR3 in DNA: TGTGCCAGCAGCGAAACGAACAAAAACAGGGTCACCGGGGAGCTGTTTTTT. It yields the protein CASSETNKNRVTGELFF.

CDR3 bases: TGTGCCAGCAGTTCGGGGGGCCCTAATTCACCCCTCCACTTT. It encodes CASSSGGPNSPLHF. The V gene is TRBV7-6, the J gene TRBJ1-6; TRBD1 might be the D (6 bases). Germline V lookup: CDR1 SGHVS, CDR2 FNYEAQ. Trimming took off 6 bases at V and 6 bases at J, with 12 bases between the two ends. The CDR3 consists of 14 residues.

Written as DNA, the CDR3 is TGTGCCAGCAGCTCGGGACAGGGGTTTCGGGAGCTGTTTTTT. The encoded protein is CASSSGQGFRELFF. The V call is TRBV5-4, the J call TRBJ2-2, with TRBD1 identical over 10 bases. Germline-derived CDR1 and CDR2 are SGHNT and YYREEE (reference sequence). CDR3 length: 14 amino acids. The V segment lost 3 bases and the J segment 9 bases; nucleotides outside the gene matches: 5.

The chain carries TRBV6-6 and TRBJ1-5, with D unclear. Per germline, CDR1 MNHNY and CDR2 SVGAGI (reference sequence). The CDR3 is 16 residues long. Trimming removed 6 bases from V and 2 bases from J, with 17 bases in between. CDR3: CASRNRERVGNQPQHF. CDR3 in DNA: TGTGCCAGCAGAAACCGGGAAAGGGTGGGCAATCAGCCCCAGCATTTT.

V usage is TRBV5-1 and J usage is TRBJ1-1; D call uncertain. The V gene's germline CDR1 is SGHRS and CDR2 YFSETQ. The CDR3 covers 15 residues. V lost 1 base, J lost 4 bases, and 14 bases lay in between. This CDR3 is CASSLLPGSSTEAFF. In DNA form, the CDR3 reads TGCGCCAGCAGCTTGTTGCCAGGCTCAAGCACTGAAGCTTTCTTT.

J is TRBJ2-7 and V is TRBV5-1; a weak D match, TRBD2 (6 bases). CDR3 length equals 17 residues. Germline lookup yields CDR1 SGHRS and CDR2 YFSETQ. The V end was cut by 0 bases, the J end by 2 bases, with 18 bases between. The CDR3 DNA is TGCGCCAGCAGCTTGGTAGAATCGGCTAGCGACCCCTACGAGCAGTACTTC. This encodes CASSLVESASDPYEQYF. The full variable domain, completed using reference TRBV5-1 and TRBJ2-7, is KAGVTQTPRYLIKTRGQQVTLSCSPISGHRSVSWYQQTPGQGLQFLFEYFSETQRNKGNFPGRFSGRQFSNSRSEMNVSTLELGDSALYLCASSLVESASDPYEQYFGPGTRLTVT.

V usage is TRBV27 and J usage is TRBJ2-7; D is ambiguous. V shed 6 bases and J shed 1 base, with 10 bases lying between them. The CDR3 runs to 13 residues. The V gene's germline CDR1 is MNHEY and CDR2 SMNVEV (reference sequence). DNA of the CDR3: TGTGCCAGCAGGAGGTCCTTTTCCTACGAGCAGTACTTC. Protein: CASRRSFSYEQYF.

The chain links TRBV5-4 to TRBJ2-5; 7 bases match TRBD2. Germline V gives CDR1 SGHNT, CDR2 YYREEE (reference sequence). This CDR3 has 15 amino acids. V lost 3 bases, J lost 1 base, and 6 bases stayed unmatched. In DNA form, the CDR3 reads TGTGCCAGCAGCTCCCTGGGAGGGCCCCAAGAGACCCAGTACTTC. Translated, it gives CASSSLGGPQETQYF.

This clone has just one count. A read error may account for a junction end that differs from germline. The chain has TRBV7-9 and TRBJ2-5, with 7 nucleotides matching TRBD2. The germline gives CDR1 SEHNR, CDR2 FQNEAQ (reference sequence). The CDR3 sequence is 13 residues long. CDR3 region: CSSSPSGEETQYF. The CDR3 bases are TGTTCCAGCAGCCCGAGCGGGGAAGAGACCCAGTACTTC.

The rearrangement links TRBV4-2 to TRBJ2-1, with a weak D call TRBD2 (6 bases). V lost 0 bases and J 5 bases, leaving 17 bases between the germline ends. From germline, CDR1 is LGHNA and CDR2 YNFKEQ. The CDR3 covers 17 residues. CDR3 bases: TGTGCCAGCAGCCAAGAACGGAGGGGCTGGGCCCACAATGAGCAGTTCTTC. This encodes CASSQERRGWAHNEQFF.

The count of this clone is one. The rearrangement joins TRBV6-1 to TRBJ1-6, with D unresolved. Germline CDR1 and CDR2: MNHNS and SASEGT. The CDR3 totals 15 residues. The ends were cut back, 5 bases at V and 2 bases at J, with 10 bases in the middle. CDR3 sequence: CASSQETPYNSPLHF. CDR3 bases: TGTGCCAGCAGTCAAGAGACACCCTATAATTCACCCCTCCACTTT.